This TCR beta chain was observed in a study of blood T cells in healthy people across ages. The study, taken as a whole, reports: Whereas aged donors had fewer naive CD4+ cells, long-lived donors had more of them and higher diversity. Since the PBMCs were unsorted, naive and antigen-experienced cells could not be conclusively compared. There was no known CMV status for donors, so expanded clonotype changes were possibly confounded.

A word on this clonotype: The antigen remains unidentified.

Through a sample-barcoded 5' primer and a J-beta primer mix, a second PCR was run for 7 to 11 cycles. MiXCR was run by TCRdb on the 5' RACE reads, yielding one entry per CDR3 protein. The sample has roughly 640,000 distinct CDR3 sequences, approximately 30% seen once. Donors each provided around 9 milliliters of peripheral blood. This CDR3 is built from 17 residues. V was clipped by 4 bases and J by 7 bases, with 21 bases between them. Germline CDR1 and CDR2: SGHRS and YFSETQ. The sequence was obtained from a woman aged 80 or older in good health. The gene calls are TRBV5-1 and TRBJ1-6, with TRBD1 as a possible D gene (6 bases). What was sequenced was blood. The CDR3 sequence is CASSRSSGRQGNSPLHF. The CDR3 DNA is TGCGCCAGCAGCCGCAGCTCTGGGAGGCAGGGGAATTCACCCCTCCACTTT.